This TCR beta chain was sequenced during a study of T cell responses to AZD1222 COVID-19 vaccine. Using immunoSEQ multiplex PCR, the repertoire was profiled, and TCRdb retains in-frame clones only, with some absent. Of just under 85,000 clones in the sample, about 90% were seen once. A remark on this clone: Its antigen is still unknown.

Germline V gives CDR1 LGHDT, CDR2 YNNKEL (reference sequence). V gave up 0 bases and J gave up 7 bases, with 10 bases separating them. This CDR3 has 15 residues. Study findings and constraints: It was only a handful of AZD1222 recipients who were seropositive at baseline. Donors were mostly white British, more females; clonal diversity possibly underestimated. With two AZD1222 doses given, Spike-specific TCR breadth and depth both rose.

The V and J genes are TRBV3-1 (or the pseudogene TRBV3-2) and TRBJ1-6; a possible D gene is TRBD1 (5 bases). The TCR originated in an adult in good health. This sample comprised peripheral blood, obtained on day 0 of AZD1222 vaccination. Here the CDR3 DNA reads TGTGCCAGCAGCCAAGAGGGGGGGTGGAATTCACCCCTCCACTTT. Translated, it gives CASSQEGGWNSPLHF.